Included here is one TCR beta chain sequence, with context. Its antigen remains unknown. The data stem from a study of long-term antiretroviral therapy in people with HIV. About the research overall: The earliest samples came about a decade before the 2015 immediate-ART recommendation. Study results and caveats: Dominant in the repertoire at all time points were clones expanded before ART.

Survey-level immunoSEQ v3.0 assays were run. It was about 35,000-55,000 T-cell genomes per sample that sequencing targeted. Assay: immunoSEQ multiplex PCR; the TCRdb copy retains only in-frame clones and omits some. The data show 20,000 to 25,000 clones, over 80% seen once. The sample consisted of unsorted PBMCs, taken 1.6 years after starting antiretroviral therapy. The clonotype comes from a man aged 40-50 years with HIV.

The DNA of the CDR3 is TGTGCCAGCTCCCCCCGCCAGGGAATCAACGAGCAGTACTTC. Translated, it gives CASSPRQGINEQYF. The chain employs TRBV18 and TRBJ2-7; perhaps TRBD1 as D (5 bases). Trimming cost V 6 bases and J 5 bases, with 17 bases left between them. CDR3 length: 14 residues. CDR1 is KGHSH and CDR2 is LQKENI in the germline V gene.